The 21 T cell receptor beta chains in this list originate from one sample, sequenced in a study of cytomegalovirus exposure and HLA in healthy donors. Amplification used 60 Vbeta primers and 13 Jbeta primers. Sequenced by immunoSEQ multiplex PCR; TCRdb stores in-frame clones only, minus some. Among roughly 180,000 clones listed, about 79% were seen once. Source material: PBMCs. These receptors came from a man in his late teens or twenties in good health and CMV-seronegative.

The rearrangement uses TRBV18 and TRBJ2-7, with D maybe TRBD2 (5 bases). V lost 0 bases to trimming and J lost 1 base, with 7 bases between them. Germline V gives CDR1 KGHSH, CDR2 LQKENI. The CDR3 consists of 14 residues. The CDR3 protein is CASSPPERSYEQYF. As DNA, the CDR3 is TGTGCCAGCTCACCACCGGAGCGGTCCTACGAGCAGTACTTC. The full variable domain, with the rest looked up from reference TRBV18 and TRBJ2-7, is NAGVMQNPRHLVRRRGQEARLRCSPMKGHSHVYWYRQLPEEGLKFMVYLQKENIIDESGMPKERFSAEFPKEGPSILRIQQVVRGDSAAYFCASSPPERSYEQYFGPGTRLTVT.

This clone was detected only once. The rearrangement links TRBV9 to TRBJ2-7; possible D gene TRBD2, 6 bases. Germline lookup yields CDR1 SGDLS and CDR2 YYNGEE. The V end lost 4 bases, the J end lost 3 bases, and 17 bases lay between the germline ends. CDR3 length equals 15 residues. Here the CDR3 DNA reads TGTGCCAGCAGCCCAACCGGGACGGACTACTACGAGCAGTACTTC. It specifies CASSPTGTDYYEQYF.

CDR3 nucleotides: TGTGCCAGCCGCTTAACTGCGGGGAGCTCCTACGAGCAGTACTTC. It encodes CASRLTAGSSYEQYF. The rearrangement joins TRBV6-5 to TRBJ2-7; TRBD2 is a possible D gene (6 bases). Deletions cut 8 bases from V and 0 bases from J, with 17 bases between. Germline-derived CDR1 and CDR2 are MNHEY and SVGAGI. The CDR3 is 15 amino acids.

This clone occurred a few times. The gene calls are TRBV5-1 and TRBJ1-4, with TRBD1 matching 8 bases. Germline trimming cut 4 bases from V and 8 bases from J; bases unmatched to any gene: 10. Germline lookup yields CDR1 SGHRS and CDR2 YFSETQ. CDR3 length: 15 residues. CDR3 residues: CASSPGGAGGEKLFF. The CDR3 DNA sequence: TGCGCCAGCAGCCCAGGCGGGGCAGGGGGCGAAAAACTGTTTTTT.

This chain joins TRBV10-3 and TRBJ2-7; D might be TRBD1 (6 bases). CDR1 ENHRY and CDR2 SYGVKD come from the germline V gene. Trimming cost V 4 bases and J 7 bases, with 14 bases left between them. This CDR3 is built from 13 residues. In nucleotides, the CDR3 is TGTGCCATCAGTGCTAGAACAGGGCGGGAGCAGTACTTC. Its translation is CAISARTGREQYF.

The chain combines TRBV27 with TRBJ1-2; 9 bases align to TRBD1. After removal of 5 bases from V and 4 bases from J, the junction contained 5 bases not matched to a gene. Germline V gene sequence: CDR1 MNHEY, CDR2 SMNVEV (reference sequence). The CDR3 totals 14 residues. The CDR3 nucleotides read TGTGCCAGCAGTAGACAGGGGGTCGCCTATGGCTACACCTTC. Amino acids: CASSRQGVAYGYTF.

The V and J genes are TRBV2 and TRBJ1-2; perhaps TRBD1 as D (5 bases). Germline lookup yields CDR1 SNHLY and CDR2 FYNNEI. The CDR3 runs to 11 residues. The CDR3 reads CTPGGAHGYTF. CDR3 DNA sequence: TGTACCCCCGGCGGGGCGCATGGCTACACCTTC.

V and J are TRBV5-4 and TRBJ2-3, with D perhaps TRBD1 (5 bases). CDR3 length equals 15 residues. Germline V gene data show CDR1 as SGHNT and CDR2 as YYREEE (reference sequence). The V end lost 3 bases, the J end lost 3 bases, and 14 bases lay between the germline ends. The CDR3 nucleotides are TGTGCCAGCAGCTACAGACAGTCCAGAACAGATACGCAGTATTTT. As protein: CASSYRQSRTDTQYF.

The rearrangement links TRBV7-2 to TRBJ1-4, with 7 bases fitting TRBD1. The J segment lost 5 bases and the V segment lost 5 bases, leaving 2 bases of the junction unmatched. The germline V gene encodes CDR1 SGHTA and CDR2 FQGNSA. This CDR3 region has 13 residues. The CDR3 DNA reads as TGTGCCAGCAGCCGGGGACAGAATGAAAAACTGTTTTTT. Translating it yields CASSRGQNEKLFF.

The chain uses TRBV5-8 and TRBJ1-4; the D gene is possibly TRBD1 (5 bases). This CDR3 spans 13 amino acids. The V gene's germline CDR1 is SGHTS and CDR2 YDEGEE. V gave up 3 bases and J gave up 12 bases, with 15 bases separating them. CDR3 protein: CASSWGGAVELFF. For the CDR3, the DNA is TGTGCCAGCAGCTGGGGGGGAGCCGTGGAACTGTTTTTT.

The rearrangement joins TRBV7-9 to TRBJ1-1, with TRBD1 matching over 8 bases. Trimming cost V 9 bases and J 3 bases; bases outside gene matches: 6. CDR1 is SEHNR, CDR2 FQNEAQ, per germline (reference sequence). This CDR3 has 13 amino acids. The CDR3 DNA reads TGTGCCAGTTCGGGACAGGCCTACACTGAAGCTTTCTTT. This codes for CASSGQAYTEAFF. Using reference TRBV7-9 and TRBJ1-1 for the parts outside the CDR3, the full variable domain is DTGVSQNPRHKITKRGQNVTFRCDPISEHNRLYWYRQTLGQGPEFLTYFQNEAQLEKSRLLSDRFSAERPKGSFSTLEIQRTEQGDSAMYLCASSGQAYTEAFFGQGTRLTVV.

J is TRBJ1-6 and V is TRBV6-6; unclear D gene. V was shortened by 5 bases and J by 7 bases, with 9 bases between the two germline ends. This CDR3 has 13 amino acids. Germline V CDR1 and CDR2: MNHNY, SVGAGI (reference sequence). In DNA form, the CDR3 reads TGTGCCAGCAGTACGCAGAACAATTCACCCCTCCACTTT. This gives the protein CASSTQNNSPLHF.

The chain has TRBV28 and TRBJ1-2; 9 bases fit TRBD1. This CDR3 has 15 amino acids. The germline V gene encodes CDR1 MDHEN and CDR2 SYDVKM. J gave up 6 bases and V 6 bases, and 11 bases lay outside the gene matches. The CDR3 sequence is CASSLWDRVFDGYTF. As DNA, the CDR3 is TGTGCCAGCAGCCTGTGGGACAGGGTGTTTGATGGCTACACCTTC.

CDR3 residues: CASSLGARVYEQYF. In DNA, the CDR3 is TGTGCCAGCAGCTTGGGGGCCAGGGTCTACGAGCAGTACTTC. This rearrangement joins TRBV7-9 to TRBJ2-7, with a weak D call TRBD1 (6 bases). This CDR3 comprises 14 residues. Trimming removed 3 bases at V and 3 bases at J, with 12 bases between. Germline V gene data show CDR1 as SEHNR and CDR2 as FQNEAQ (reference sequence). Together with reference TRBV7-9 and TRBJ2-7, the CDR3 gives the full variable domain: DTGVSQNPRHKITKRGQNVTFRCDPISEHNRLYWYRQTLGQGPEFLTYFQNEAQLEKSRLLSDRFSAERPKGSFSTLEIQRTEQGDSAMYLCASSLGARVYEQYFGPGTRLTVT.

In the case of this clone: Different DNA sequences within this sample yield the same CDR3. V and J are TRBV5-1 and TRBJ2-7; 11 bases align to TRBD1. Looked up from germline, CDR1 is SGHRS and CDR2 is YFSETQ. V lost 4 bases and J lost 2; bases outside the gene matches: 2. The CDR3 extends over 14 amino acids. The CDR3 nucleotides read TGCGCCAGCAGCGGGGGACAGGGGGCCTACGAGCAGTACTTC. Translating gives CASSGGQGAYEQYF.

This chain connects TRBV7-8 to TRBJ2-3, with 9 nucleotides matching TRBD2. Trimming at V came to 0 bases and at J to 14 bases, leaving 21 bases not matched to a gene. The CDR3 length is 18 residues. The germline CDR1 and CDR2 sequences are SGHVS and FQNEAQ. The CDR3 bases are TGTGCCAGCAGCTTAGCGCGGTTCTTGGACTCCCGGACTAGCGTGGTGTATTTT. It specifies CASSLARFLDSRTSVVYF.

The J gene is TRBJ1-2, the V gene TRBV5-4; D gene ambiguous. The CDR3 has 14 residues. With 4 bases removed from V and 5 bases from J, the gap between germline ends came to 15 bases. Germline CDR1 SGHNT, CDR2 YYREEE (reference sequence). The CDR3 sequence: CASSMRTGFYGYTF. CDR3 sequence (DNA): TGTGCCAGCAGCATGAGGACGGGGTTTTATGGCTACACCTTC.

Concerning this clone: Its ends do not fully match the called genes, so a read error is possible. The chain combines TRBV7-7 with TRBJ2-5, with 7 bases matching TRBD1. The CDR3 is 16 residues long. The germline V gene encodes CDR1 SSHAT and CDR2 FNYEAQ (reference sequence). The CDR3 DNA reads as TGTGCTAGCAGCCCATACGGCCGACAGGGTCGAGAGACCCAGTACTTC. Protein: CASSPYGRQGRETQYF.

V gene TRBV2 combines with J gene TRBJ1-4; 8 bases line up with TRBD1. After removal of 7 bases from V and 2 bases from J, the junction contained 12 bases not matched to a gene. Germline lookup yields CDR1 SNHLY and CDR2 FYNNEI. The CDR3 runs to 17 residues. CDR3 amino acids: CASTGTGLSRTNEKLFF. The DNA of the CDR3 is TGTGCCAGCACCGGGACAGGACTATCACGGACTAATGAAAAACTGTTTTTT.

This clone was observed a handful of times. The chain joins TRBV5-1 to TRBJ2-1; 8 positions agree with TRBD1. Germline CDR1 reads SGHRS; CDR2 reads YFSETQ. V shed 4 bases and J 2 bases; nucleotides not matched to a gene: 11. This CDR3 spans 17 amino acids. Here the CDR3 reads CASSHRRAGGAYNEQFF. In DNA, the CDR3 is TGCGCCAGCAGCCATAGAAGGGCAGGGGGCGCCTACAATGAGCAGTTCTTC.

V is TRBV6-1 and J is TRBJ2-1; 12 nucleotides agree with TRBD1. The CDR3 consists of 18 residues. The ends lost 3 bases at V and 6 bases at J; junction bases unmatched: 12. Germline V gene lookup returns CDR1 MNHNS and CDR2 SASEGT. In DNA, the CDR3 is TGTGCCAGCAGTGATTCCGCCGGGGACAGGGGGCACCTCAATGAGCAGTTCTTC. This encodes CASSDSAGDRGHLNEQFF.